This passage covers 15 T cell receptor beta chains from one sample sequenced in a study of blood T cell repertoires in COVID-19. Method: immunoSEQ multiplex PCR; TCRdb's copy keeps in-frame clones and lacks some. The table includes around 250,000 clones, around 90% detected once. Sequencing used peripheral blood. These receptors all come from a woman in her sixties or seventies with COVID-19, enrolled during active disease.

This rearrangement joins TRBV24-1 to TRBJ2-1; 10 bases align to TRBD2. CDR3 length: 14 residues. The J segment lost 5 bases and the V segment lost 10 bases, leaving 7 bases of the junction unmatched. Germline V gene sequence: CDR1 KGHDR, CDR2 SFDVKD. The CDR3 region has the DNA TGTGCCACGCGGACTAGCGGAGAACACAATGAGCAGTTCTTC. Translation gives CATRTSGEHNEQFF.

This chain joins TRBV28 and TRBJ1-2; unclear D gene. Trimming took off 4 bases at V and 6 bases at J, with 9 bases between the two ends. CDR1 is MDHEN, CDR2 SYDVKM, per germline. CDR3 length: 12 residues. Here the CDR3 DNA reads TGTGCCAGCAGTTCCCTTACAAATGGCTACACCTTC. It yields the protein CASSSLTNGYTF.

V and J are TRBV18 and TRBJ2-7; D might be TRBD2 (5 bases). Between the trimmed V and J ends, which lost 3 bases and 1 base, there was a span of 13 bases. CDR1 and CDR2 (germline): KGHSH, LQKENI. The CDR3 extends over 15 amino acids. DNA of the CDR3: TGTGCCAGCTCACCTCGGACTGATTTATCCTACGAGCAGTACTTC. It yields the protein CASSPRTDLSYEQYF.

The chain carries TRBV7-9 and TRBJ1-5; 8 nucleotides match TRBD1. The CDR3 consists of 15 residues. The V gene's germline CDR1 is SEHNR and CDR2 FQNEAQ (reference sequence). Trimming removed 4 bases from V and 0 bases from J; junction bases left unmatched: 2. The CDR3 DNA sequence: TGTGCCAGCAGCTCGGACAGGGCTAGCAATCAGCCCCAGCATTTT. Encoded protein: CASSSDRASNQPQHF.

CDR3 nucleotides: TGTGCCAGCAGCCAAGGCGGGACCTACACAGATACGCAGTATTTT. Translating gives CASSQGGTYTDTQYF. The chain recombines TRBV3-1 (or the pseudogene TRBV3-2) with TRBJ2-3; TRBD2 is a possible D gene (6 bases). V lost 1 base and J lost 2, with 10 bases in between. The CDR3 has 15 amino acids. The germline V gene encodes CDR1 LGHDT and CDR2 YNNKEL (reference sequence).

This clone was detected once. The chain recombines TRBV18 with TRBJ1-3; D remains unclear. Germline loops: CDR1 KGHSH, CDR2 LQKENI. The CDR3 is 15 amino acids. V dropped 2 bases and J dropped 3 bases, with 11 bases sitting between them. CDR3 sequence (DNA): TGTGCCAGCTCACCATGGGAGGGTTTTGGAAACACCATATATTTT. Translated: CASSPWEGFGNTIYF.

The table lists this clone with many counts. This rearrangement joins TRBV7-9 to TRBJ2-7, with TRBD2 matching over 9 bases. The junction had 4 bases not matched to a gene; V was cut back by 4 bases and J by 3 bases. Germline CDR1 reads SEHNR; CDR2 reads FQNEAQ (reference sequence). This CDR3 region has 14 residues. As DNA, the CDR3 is TGTGCCAGCAGCTCAGCGGGAGGCGACTACGAGCAGTACTTC. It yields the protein CASSSAGGDYEQYF.

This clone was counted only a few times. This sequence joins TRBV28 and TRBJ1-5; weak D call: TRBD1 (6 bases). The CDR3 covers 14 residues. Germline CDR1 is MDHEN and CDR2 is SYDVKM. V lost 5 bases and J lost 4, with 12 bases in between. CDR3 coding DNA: TGTGCCAGCAGTAACACAGGGTGGAATCAGCCCCAGCATTTT. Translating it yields CASSNTGWNQPQHF.

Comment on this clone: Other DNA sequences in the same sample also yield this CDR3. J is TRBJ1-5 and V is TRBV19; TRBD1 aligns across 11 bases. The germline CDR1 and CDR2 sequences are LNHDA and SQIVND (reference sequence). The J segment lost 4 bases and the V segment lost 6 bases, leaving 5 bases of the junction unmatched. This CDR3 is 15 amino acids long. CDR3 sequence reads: CASSLGTGGNQPQHF. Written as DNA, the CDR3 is TGTGCCAGTAGCCTCGGGACAGGGGGTAATCAGCCCCAGCATTTT.

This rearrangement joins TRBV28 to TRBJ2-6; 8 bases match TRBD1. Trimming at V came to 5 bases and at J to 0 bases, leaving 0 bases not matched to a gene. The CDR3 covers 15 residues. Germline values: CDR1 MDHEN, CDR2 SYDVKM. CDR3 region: CASSTGGSGANVLTF. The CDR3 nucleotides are TGTGCCAGCAGTACAGGGGGCTCTGGGGCCAACGTCCTGACTTTC.

The CDR3, as DNA: TGTGCCTGGAGCCCCGGGACACGAAACACCATATATTTT. It specifies CAWSPGTRNTIYF. The chain links TRBV30 to TRBJ1-3; weak D call: TRBD1 (6 bases). Germline V gene sequence: CDR1 GTSNPN, CDR2 SVGIG (reference sequence). The CDR3 runs to 13 residues. V was cut by 3 bases and J by 5 bases, with 11 bases left in between.

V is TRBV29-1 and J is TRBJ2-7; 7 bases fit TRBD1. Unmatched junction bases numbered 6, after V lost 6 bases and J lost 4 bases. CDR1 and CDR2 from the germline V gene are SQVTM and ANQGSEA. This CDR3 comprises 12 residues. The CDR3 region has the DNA TGCAGCGTCCGGGACAGTGGATACGAGCAGTACTTC. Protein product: CSVRDSGYEQYF.

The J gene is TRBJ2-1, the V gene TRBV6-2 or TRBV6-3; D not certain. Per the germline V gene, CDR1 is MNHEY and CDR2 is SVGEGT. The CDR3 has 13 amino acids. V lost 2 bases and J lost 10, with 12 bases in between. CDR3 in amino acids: CASSYLVIGEQFF. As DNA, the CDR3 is TGTGCCAGCAGTTACCTGGTTATCGGGGAGCAGTTCTTC.

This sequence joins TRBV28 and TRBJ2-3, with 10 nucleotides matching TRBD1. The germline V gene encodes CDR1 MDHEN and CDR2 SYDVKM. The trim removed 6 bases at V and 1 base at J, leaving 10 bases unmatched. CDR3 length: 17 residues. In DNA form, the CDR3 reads TGTGCCAGCAGACCAACTTCCGGGACAGGGGGCACAGATACGCAGTATTTT. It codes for CASRPTSGTGGTDTQYF.

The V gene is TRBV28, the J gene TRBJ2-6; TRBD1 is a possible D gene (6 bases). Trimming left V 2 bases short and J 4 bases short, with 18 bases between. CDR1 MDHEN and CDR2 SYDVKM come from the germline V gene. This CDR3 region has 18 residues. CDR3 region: CASSLLAFGQTGANVLTF. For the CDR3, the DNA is TGTGCCAGCAGTTTACTTGCCTTCGGACAGACCGGGGCCAACGTCCTGACTTTC.